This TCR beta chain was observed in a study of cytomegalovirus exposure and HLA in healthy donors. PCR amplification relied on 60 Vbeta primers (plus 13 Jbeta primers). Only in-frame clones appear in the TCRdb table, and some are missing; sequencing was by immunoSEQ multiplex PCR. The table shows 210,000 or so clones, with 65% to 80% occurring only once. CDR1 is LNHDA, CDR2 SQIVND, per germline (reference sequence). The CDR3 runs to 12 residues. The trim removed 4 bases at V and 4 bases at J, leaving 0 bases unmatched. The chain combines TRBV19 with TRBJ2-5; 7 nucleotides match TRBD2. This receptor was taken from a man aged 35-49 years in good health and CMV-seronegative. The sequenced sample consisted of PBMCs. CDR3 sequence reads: CASSSGRETQYF. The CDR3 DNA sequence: TGTGCCAGTAGTAGCGGGAGAGAGACCCAGTACTTC.